Listed below are T cell receptor beta chains from one sample, sequenced in a study of blood T cell repertoires in COVID-19. The method was immunoSEQ multiplex PCR; TCRdb's version includes in-frame clones alone and lacks a portion of them. This table has about 80,000 clones, approximately 76% appearing once. The sample was peripheral blood. The receptors shown here come from a man in his 70s with active or convalescent COVID-19. The CDR3 runs from the conserved cysteine through the conserved F or W.

cdr3_aa j_call v_call
CASSLGNPGDTHYGYTF TRBJ1-2 TRBV5-1
CASSQGAGDTQYF TRBJ2-3 TRBV18
CASSQPRDSPQETQYF TRBJ2-5 TRBV3-1/TRBV3-2
CASSLESGQGQPQHF TRBJ1-5 TRBV5-1
CASSVGPPGGGYNEQFF TRBJ2-1 TRBV9
CSASYRGFNYGYTF TRBJ1-2 TRBV20-1
CASRSNRLSNTEAFF TRBJ1-1 TRBV6-5
CASSHQRGRNETQYF TRBJ2-5 TRBV11-3
CASSIGPGQINSPLHF TRBJ1-6 TRBV28
CAWSGQGYGYTF TRBJ1-2 TRBV30
CASSLAFNSGNTIYF TRBJ1-3 TRBV5-1
CASRGGSEAFF TRBJ1-1 TRBV28
CASSLQGGGTEAFF TRBJ1-1 TRBV5-1
CASSHGQFFF TRBJ1-1 TRBV4-1
CASSSGGLRADTQYF TRBJ2-3 TRBV7-2
CASSEGLVRHEQFF TRBJ2-1 TRBV2
CASRGSRGPETQYF TRBJ2-5 TRBV2
CASSLVGVHITGELFF TRBJ2-2 TRBV4-1
CASSFLAQETQYF TRBJ2-5 TRBV12-3/TRBV12-4
CASSLISGEQYF TRBJ2-7 TRBV7-3
CASSSGDSNEKLFF TRBJ1-4 TRBV25-1
CASSSRGTVLNYEQYF TRBJ2-7 TRBV11-3
CATSRDRLAGAKNIQYF TRBJ2-4 TRBV15
CASSWKDRYEAFF TRBJ1-1 TRBV5-5
CASSLGPGEVHGYTF TRBJ1-2 TRBV7-2
CAISEPPQRNSPLHF TRBJ1-6 TRBV10-3
CASSSRGGMNTEAFF TRBJ1-1 TRBV3-1/TRBV3-2
CASSPHPGGTQGYEQYF TRBJ2-7 TRBV9
CASSSVSGGSYEQYF TRBJ2-7 TRBV5-4
CASSERRRAYEQYF TRBJ2-7 TRBV6-1
CASSLAGNEQFF TRBJ2-1 TRBV10-1
CASLRADYGYTF TRBJ1-2 TRBV6-5
CATSNLAGAFQETQYF TRBJ2-5 TRBV15
CASARGSSRKFYEQYF TRBJ2-7 TRBV19
CASSSPGQSTDTQYF TRBJ2-3 TRBV7-3
CASSETSLQPQHF TRBJ1-5 TRBV6-1
CASSGGGSYEQYF TRBJ2-7 TRBV2
CASSLYESPTYEQYF TRBJ2-7 TRBV11-2
CASSVTGMYNSPLHF TRBJ1-6 TRBV7-8
CASSTLGGSGGETQYF TRBJ2-5 TRBV28
CASSEAWGNTIYF TRBJ1-3 TRBV4-1
CAIRAQGENTEAFF TRBJ1-1 TRBV10-3
CASSVSPGNSPLHF TRBJ1-6 TRBV9
CASSQGGQGAPDEQFF TRBJ2-1 TRBV3-1/TRBV3-2
CASSQGAGFGQPQHF TRBJ1-5 TRBV4-1
CASSGWAGVTQYF TRBJ2-5 TRBV3-1/TRBV3-2
CASSQGGQESGGLNQPQHF TRBJ1-5 TRBV3-1/TRBV3-2
CASSRGPNYGYTF TRBJ1-2 TRBV19
CASSPGNTNEKLFF TRBJ1-4 TRBV5-4
CASSQGPLSGNTIYF TRBJ1-3 TRBV3-1/TRBV3-2
CAIGSGVGTDTQYF TRBJ2-3 TRBV10-3
CASSFDTGISGNTIYF TRBJ1-3 TRBV5-1
CASSEGTSFSTDTQYF TRBJ2-3 TRBV7-2
CASSLARDINEQYF TRBJ2-7 TRBV11-2
CASNSPGQVETQYF TRBJ2-5 TRBV10-1